This TCR beta chain comes out of a study of blood T cell repertoires in COVID-19. Study background: Samples representing acute and convalescent COVID-19 were sourced from the United States, Italy and Spain. T cells, B-cell-depleted T cells, or PBMCs provided the cDNA or gDNA that served as material.

Authors' processing steps: Estimated nucleated cell counts came from reference gene primer amplification. TCRdb's table, derived via immunoSEQ multiplex PCR, lists solely in-frame clones and lacks some. V, J and clone size are those of that table, while D and trimming were read from the DNA. The sample lists approximately 180,000 clones, 80% to 90% occurring once. The germline V gene encodes CDR1 SGHNT and CDR2 YYREEE (reference sequence). Trimming left V 0 bases short and J 7 bases short, with 13 bases between. The CDR3 is 14 residues long. The chain joins TRBV5-4 to TRBJ1-1; TRBD1 might be the D (5 bases). This TCR was sampled from a woman between 45 and 65 years old with acute or convalescent COVID-19. Specimen: peripheral blood. In DNA form, the CDR3 reads TGTGCCAGCAGCTTGGAGCGGGGGATAAGTGAAGCTTTCTTT. The encoded protein is CASSLERGISEAFF.